The clone carrying this T cell receptor beta chain has only one observation. V gave up 0 bases and J gave up 11 bases; unmatched junction bases: 3. The CDR3 is made up of 12 amino acids. Germline V gives CDR1 SQVTM, CDR2 ANQGSEA. When the RNA was reverse transcribed, random hexamers were used with an input of about 0.5 to 1 ug. TCRdb analysed the immunoSEQ multiplex PCR reads with MiXCR anew, one entry per CDR3 protein. The top ten hold 0.095% of the sample, which has about 210,000 distinct CDR3 sequences, about 95% seen once. The data derive from a study of CD8 T cells in Susac syndrome. This TCR was recovered from a human donor with multiple sclerosis. The sequencing input was CD4+ T cells from PBMCs. The J gene is TRBJ2-3, the V gene TRBV29-1, with 9 bases matching TRBD2. In nucleotides, the CDR3 is TGCAGCGTTGAAGATGGGCGGGAGGGGCAGTATTTT. Translating it yields CSVEDGREGQYF.